The rows below give T cell receptor beta chains drawn from one sample of a study of cytomegalovirus exposure and HLA in healthy donors. Clones were sequenced by immunoSEQ multiplex PCR, and TCRdb holds only the in-frame ones, with some missing. This table has fewer than 250,000 clones, under 85% appearing once. The sample consisted of PBMCs. Receptors were obtained from a woman aged 45 to 65 in good health and CMV-seropositive. The CDR3 runs from the conserved cysteine through the conserved F or W. A D gene is named only where the DNA matches it firmly. Size is omitted from some rows. Given values are once, few, many or a class for expanded clones.

clone size	V gene	J gene	D gene	CDR3 protein	CDR3 DNA
NA	TRBV18	TRBJ1-1	NA	CASSPPNRGASEAFF	TGTGCCAGCTCACCACCGAATCGGGGAGCCTCTGAAGCTTTCTTT
NA	TRBV7-2	TRBJ2-3	TRBD2	CASSLGRGVYTDTQYF	TGTGCCAGCAGCTTAGGACGGGGGGTTTACACAGATACGCAGTATTTT
NA	TRBV5-1	TRBJ2-5	NA	CASSADSEETQYF	TGCGCCAGCAGCGCAGACTCCGAAGAGACCCAGTACTTC
NA	TRBV25-1	TRBJ1-4	NA	CASSPGVSNEKLFF	TGTGCCAGCAGTCCAGGGGTGTCTAATGAAAAACTGTTTTTT
NA	TRBV9	TRBJ2-7	NA	CASSMADSYEQYF	TGTGCCAGCAGCATGGCGGATTCCTACGAGCAGTACTTC
NA	TRBV6-1	TRBJ1-1	TRBD1	CASRPGGMNTEAFF	TGTGCCAGCAGACCAGGGGGCATGAACACTGAAGCTTTCTTT
NA	TRBV6-5	TRBJ1-2	NA	CASSERQTNYGYTF	TGTGCCAGCAGTGAGCGACAGACTAACTATGGCTACACCTTC
NA	TRBV28	TRBJ1-2	TRBD1	CASSPRTGGDYGYTF	TGTGCCAGCAGTCCCCGGACAGGGGGGGACTATGGCTACACCTTC
NA	TRBV7-6	TRBJ2-2	NA	CASSLVASGPNTGELFF	TGTGCCAGCAGCTTAGTAGCGTCGGGTCCGAACACCGGGGAGCTGTTTTTT
few	TRBV5-8	TRBJ1-1	NA	CASSLGRNTEAFF	TGTGCCAGCAGCTTGGGGAGGAACACTGAAGCTTTCTTT
NA	TRBV7-6	TRBJ2-7	NA	CASSRTDEQYF	TGTGCCAGCAGCCGAACTGACGAGCAGTACTTC
few	TRBV7-9	TRBJ1-4	NA	CASSFSGQNEKLFF	TGTGCCAGCAGCTTTAGCGGTCAGAATGAAAAACTGTTTTTT
NA	TRBV15	TRBJ1-2	NA	CATSRTGNYGYTF	TGTGCCACCAGCAGGACGGGAAACTATGGCTACACCTTC
NA	TRBV19	TRBJ1-4	NA	CASSIESGARWTRREKLFF	TGTGCCAGTAGTATAGAATCAGGGGCGCGTTGGACGAGGCGCGAAAAACTGTTTTTT
NA	TRBV7-9	TRBJ2-7	NA	CASSQRGYEQYF	TGTGCCAGCAGCCAGAGGGGGTACGAGCAGTACTTC
NA	TRBV11-2	TRBJ1-4	NA	CASSSNRVGEKLFF	TGTGCCAGCAGCTCGAACAGGGTGGGGGAAAAACTGTTTTTT
NA	TRBV7-2	TRBJ1-2	NA	CASSLGITGTYGYTF	TGTGCCAGCAGCTTAGGGATTACAGGAACCTATGGCTACACCTTC
NA	TRBV7-3	TRBJ2-5	TRBD1	CASSLKGAEGKETQYF	TGTGCCAGCAGCTTAAAGGGGGCTGAAGGGAAAGAGACCCAGTACTTC
NA	TRBV7-8	TRBJ2-6	NA	CASSWAGATSGANVLTF	TGTGCCAGCAGCTGGGCGGGGGCTACCTCTGGGGCCAACGTCCTGACTTTC
NA	TRBV5-1	TRBJ1-2	NA	CASSLGQAGGYTF	TGCGCCAGCAGCTTGGGACAGGCGGGTGGCTACACCTTC
NA	TRBV19	TRBJ2-7	NA	CASSRDLGQMFDEQYF	TGTGCCAGTAGTAGAGACTTGGGACAAATGTTCGACGAGCAGTACTTC
few	TRBV21-1	TRBJ1-5	NA	CASSLRRRGNQPQHF	TGTGCCAGCAGCCTTCGGCGGCGGGGCAATCAGCCCCAGCATTTT
NA	TRBV28	TRBJ2-3	TRBD2	CASSRSGGSTQYF	TGTGCCAGCAGTCGTAGCGGGGGGTCAACGCAGTATTTT
NA	TRBV27	TRBJ2-6	NA	CASSLNKGALSGANVLTF	TGTGCCAGCAGTTTAAATAAAGGGGCCCTCTCTGGGGCCAACGTCCTGACTTTC
NA	TRBV5-1	TRBJ2-7	TRBD1	CASSSLLTGESPQYF	TGCGCCAGCAGCTCCCTTCTGACAGGGGAGAGTCCGCAGTACTTC
NA	TRBV19	TRBJ1-5	TRBD1	CASSSDRDVQPQHF	TGTGCCAGTAGTTCGGACAGGGACGTTCAGCCCCAGCATTTT
NA	TRBV6-5	TRBJ1-6	TRBD1	CASSYFDRGNSPLHF	TGTGCCAGCAGTTACTTTGACAGGGGGAATTCACCCCTCCACTTT
NA	TRBV5-1	TRBJ1-1	NA	CASSFGGNTEAFF	TGCGCCAGCAGCTTCGGGGGAAACACTGAAGCTTTCTTT
NA	TRBV6-1	TRBJ1-6	TRBD1	CASSSTGFYNSPLHF	TGTGCCAGCAGCTCGACAGGGTTCTATAATTCACCCCTCCACTTT
NA	TRBV25-1	TRBJ2-1	TRBD1	CASSGRDSSYNEQFF	TGTGCCAGCAGTGGCCGGGACAGCTCCTACAATGAGCAGTTCTTC
NA	TRBV29-1	TRBJ2-3	TRBD1	CSVTLLDREPHYTDTQYF	TGCAGCGTCACCCTCCTTGACAGGGAACCACATTACACAGATACGCAGTATTTT
few	TRBV19	TRBJ2-1	NA	CASSIGTQTYNEQFF	TGTGCCAGTAGTATCGGGACTCAGACCTACAATGAGCAGTTCTTC
NA	TRBV28	TRBJ2-7	TRBD2	CASSPPSGGAYEQYF	TGTGCCAGCAGCCCACCTAGCGGGGGGGCCTACGAGCAGTACTTC
few	TRBV6-5	TRBJ2-7	TRBD1	CAVRDRYSYEQYF	TGTGCCGTCCGGGACAGATACTCCTACGAGCAGTACTTC
NA	TRBV6-6	TRBJ1-2	NA	CASRDQGLNSYGYTF	TGTGCCAGCAGGGACCAGGGGCTTAATAGCTATGGCTACACCTTC
NA	TRBV6-5	TRBJ1-2	TRBD1	CASTPLQGTHGYTF	TGTGCCAGCACCCCTCTACAGGGGACCCATGGCTACACCTTC
NA	TRBV28	TRBJ1-2	TRBD1	CASRTDRVSRGYTF	TGTGCCAGCAGGACAGACAGGGTGTCTCGGGGCTACACCTTC
NA	TRBV15	TRBJ2-1	NA	CATSYTIRYEQFF	TGTGCCACCAGCTACACTATTCGGTATGAGCAGTTCTTC
NA	TRBV30	TRBJ2-2	NA	CAWVEQGGYTGELFF	TGTGCCTGGGTCGAACAGGGGGGGTACACCGGGGAGCTGTTTTTT
NA	TRBV11-2	TRBJ1-4	NA	CASSLGGTNEKLFF	TGTGCCAGCAGCTTAGGAGGGACTAATGAAAAACTGTTTTTT
once	TRBV7-9	TRBJ1-3	NA	CSSSLPVAGARGNTIYF	TGTTCCAGCAGCTTGCCGGTAGCAGGGGCGCGGGGAAACACCATATATTTT